The following is a TCR beta chain sequence with its context. Its cognate antigen is unknown. This specimen belongs to a study of cytomegalovirus exposure and HLA in healthy donors. Germline-derived CDR1 and CDR2 are MNHNY and SVGAGI (reference sequence). This CDR3 is 11 amino acids long. V lost 8 bases and J 6 bases, leaving 9 bases between the germline ends. The PCR made use of 60 Vbeta and 13 Jbeta primers. The authors' processing: A later analysis counted 80 million or so unique TCR beta chains, some 10 million shared. Sequenced by immunoSEQ multiplex PCR; TCRdb stores in-frame clones only, minus some. Clone size and V and J calls were adopted from that table, with D and trimming inferred from the DNA. The data show about 170,000 clones, roughly 80% seen once. Study-level findings and limits: According to a later analysis, most TCR beta chains associated with CMV appeared HLA-restricted. There were under 200 TCR beta chains listed as cytomegalovirus-associated.

The V and J genes are TRBV6-6 and TRBJ2-3; D gene uncertain. This receptor was taken from a woman in her late teens or twenties in good health and CMV-seronegative. Sequencing used PBMCs. CDR3 residues: CASLRSDTQYF. DNA for the CDR3: TGTGCCAGCCTCAGGTCCGATACGCAGTATTTT.